The sample holds a few counts of the clone carrying this T cell receptor beta chain. The data belong to a study of blood T cell repertoires in COVID-19. The CDR3 covers 13 residues. The germline gives CDR1 SGHKS, CDR2 YYEKEE (reference sequence). V lost 3 bases to trimming and J lost 2 bases, with 6 bases between them. In the original analysis: Reference gene primer amplification gave estimated nucleated cell counts. TCRdb's table, derived via immunoSEQ multiplex PCR, lists solely in-frame clones and lacks some. V and J calls and clone size follow that table, whereas D and trimming were derived from the DNA. Of 45,000 to 70,000 clones listed, approximately 80% are singletons.

The clonotype originates from a woman aged 80 or over with acute or convalescent COVID-19. The rearrangement joins TRBV5-5 to TRBJ1-5; D not resolved. Sequencing input: peripheral blood. CDR3 sequence (DNA): TGTGCCAGCAGCTGGGAGCGCAATCAGCCCCAGCATTTT. This encodes CASSWERNQPQHF.